The 19 T cell receptor beta chains below all came from one sample that was sequenced in a study of T cell clonotyping in hematopoietic cell transplantation. This table comes from immunoSEQ multiplex PCR, and its TCRdb copy is limited to in-frame clones, with some not included. The top ten hold 4% to 4.5% of the sample, which has some 8,000 clones, 85% to 95% seen once. Sample: PBMCs, taken 180 days after allogeneic stem cell transplant. These receptors were taken from a female patient aged 50-59 years who had an allogeneic stem cell transplant from an unrelated donor, so the T cells may come from the graft donor. Some clones in this sample may be carry-over from other donors' samples.

The V call is TRBV5-1, the J call TRBJ2-5; TRBD1 agrees at 7 bases. Germline lookup yields CDR1 SGHRS and CDR2 YFSETQ. V was clipped by 1 base and J by 1 base; unmatched bases: 1. The CDR3 is 14 residues long. The CDR3 DNA follows: TGCGCCAGCAGCTTGTCAGGGGGCCAAGAGACCCAGTACTTC. It encodes CASSLSGGQETQYF.

V is TRBV7-9 and J is TRBJ2-7; no firm D call. CDR1 and CDR2 (germline): SEHNR, FQNEAQ (reference sequence). CDR3 length equals 13 residues. V lost 2 bases and J 1 base, leaving 6 bases between the germline ends. CDR3 DNA sequence: TGTGCCAGCAGCTTATGGACGTCCTACGAGCAGTACTTC. Translating gives CASSLWTSYEQYF.

The genes are TRBV4-1 and TRBJ2-5; the match to TRBD2 covers 8 bases. Germline V gives CDR1 MGHRA, CDR2 YSYEKL. Trimming removed 4 bases from V and 4 bases from J; junction bases left unmatched: 8. CDR3 size: 15 residues. The CDR3 coding sequence is TGCGCCAGCAGCCGTCTAGCGGGTCAGGGAGAGACCCAGTACTTC. Residues: CASSRLAGQGETQYF.

In DNA, the CDR3 is TGTGCCAGCACGGGGGGGGATTCACCCCTCCACTTT. It is translated as CASTGGDSPLHF. The V call is TRBV6-6, the J call TRBJ1-6, with D tentatively TRBD1 (5 bases). Germline CDR1 and CDR2: MNHNY and SVGAGI (reference sequence). CDR3 length: 12 amino acids. Trimming stripped 7 bases from V and 8 bases from J, with 9 bases between.

The gene calls are TRBV29-1 and TRBJ2-7; 11 bases map to TRBD2. CDR1 is SQVTM, CDR2 ANQGSEA, per germline. V lost 7 bases to trimming and J lost 5 bases; unmatched junction nucleotides: 4. The CDR3 sequence is 12 residues long. CDR3 sequence: CSALAGGHEQYF. The DNA of the CDR3 is TGCAGCGCCTTAGCGGGAGGGCACGAGCAGTACTTC.

The chain combines TRBV6-1 with TRBJ1-4; TRBD1 agrees at 8 bases. The CDR3 runs to 15 residues. Germline CDR1 is MNHNS and CDR2 is SASEGT. V trimming: 4 bases; J trimming: 6 bases; junction bases outside the gene matches: 7. Here the CDR3 reads CASSARDRGYEKLFF. CDR3 DNA: TGTGCCAGCAGTGCGAGAGACAGGGGCTATGAAAAACTGTTTTTT.

This chain joins TRBV4-1 and TRBJ1-3; D gene uncertain. V was pared by 0 bases and J by 5 bases, with 5 bases between. Germline lookup yields CDR1 MGHRA and CDR2 YSYEKL. The CDR3 runs to 13 residues. DNA of the CDR3: TGCGCCAGCAGCCAAGATAAGCGAAACACCATATATTTT. Its translation: CASSQDKRNTIYF.

This clone came up once. The gene calls are TRBV7-2 and TRBJ2-7, with 10 bases identical to TRBD2. The V and J ends lost 5 bases and 2 bases, in that order; junction bases with no gene match: 6. This CDR3 has 15 amino acids. From germline, CDR1 is SGHTA and CDR2 FQGNSA. The CDR3 region is CASSPGLAVTYEQYF. CDR3 in DNA: TGTGCCAGCAGCCCAGGACTAGCGGTAACCTACGAGCAGTACTTC.

The chain uses TRBV29-1 and TRBJ2-7; 10 bases agree with TRBD1. In germline, CDR1 is SQVTM, CDR2 ANQGSEA. V dropped 4 bases and J dropped 4; count of bases not matched to a gene: 1. The CDR3 totals 12 residues. The CDR3 nucleotides read TGCAGCGTTGGGGGACAGGGGTACGAGCAGTACTTC. Protein: CSVGGQGYEQYF.

The rearrangement joins TRBV11-2 to TRBJ1-2, with TRBD1 matching over 9 bases. Germline V gene data show CDR1 as SGHAT and CDR2 as FQNNGV. J gave up 8 bases and V 3 bases, and 10 bases lay outside the gene matches. The length of the CDR3 is 15 residues. The CDR3 DNA reads as TGTGCCAGCAGCTTGGACAGGGGAACGCCGGGGGGCTACACCTTC. It encodes CASSLDRGTPGGYTF.

CDR3 region: CASSFRGDRVNNEQFF. The DNA of the CDR3 is TGCGCCAGCAGCTTTCGGGGGGACAGGGTGAACAATGAGCAGTTCTTC. V gene TRBV5-1 combines with J gene TRBJ2-1; 9 bases match TRBD1. CDR1 and CDR2 from the germline V gene are SGHRS and YFSETQ. V lost 2 bases, J lost 5 bases, and 8 bases stayed unmatched. CDR3 length equals 16 residues. Looking up the rest from reference TRBV5-1 and TRBJ2-1 gives the full variable domain: KAGVTQTPRYLIKTRGQQVTLSCSPISGHRSVSWYQQTPGQGLQFLFEYFSETQRNKGNFPGRFSGRQFSNSRSEMNVSTLELGDSALYLCASSFRGDRVNNEQFFGPGTRLTVL.

This rearrangement joins TRBV29-1 to TRBJ2-1; TRBD2 agrees at 11 bases. The germline CDR1 and CDR2 sequences are SQVTM and ANQGSEA. The V gene end was trimmed by 6 bases and the J gene end by 7 bases; junction bases not matched to a gene: 5. The CDR3 runs to 13 residues. The CDR3 DNA follows: TGCAGCGTGGGGCTAGCGGGGGGTAATGAGCAGTTCTTC. It is translated as CSVGLAGGNEQFF.

The J gene is TRBJ1-2, the V gene TRBV28; D uncertain. Looked up from germline, CDR1 is MDHEN and CDR2 is SYDVKM. The CDR3 totals 12 residues. The V end was cut by 2 bases, the J end by 3 bases, with 4 bases between. The CDR3 coding sequence is TGTGCCAGCAGTTTAAAGGACTATGGCTACACCTTC. Encoded protein: CASSLKDYGYTF.

V and J are TRBV4-1 and TRBJ1-1; possibly TRBD1 for D (5 bases). The CDR3 has 15 amino acids. Germline lookup yields CDR1 MGHRA and CDR2 YSYEKL. The ends were cut back, 1 base at V and 4 bases at J, with 13 bases in the middle. CDR3 coding DNA: TGCGCCAGCAGCCAAGTTCCAGGGAGGATCACTGAAGCTTTCTTT. Translating it yields CASSQVPGRITEAFF.

The DNA for the CDR3 is TGTGCCAGCAGCTTAGGCTCCAGCGGGGGACTCTCCTACGAGCAGTACTTC. Translated, it gives CASSLGSSGGLSYEQYF. The gene calls are TRBV13 and TRBJ2-7, with 8 bases that match TRBD2. CDR1 is PRHDT, CDR2 FYEKMQ, per germline (reference sequence). This CDR3 comprises 17 residues. V shed 0 bases and J 0 bases; nucleotides not matched to a gene: 7.

The J gene is TRBJ2-5, the V gene TRBV5-1, with 12 bases aligning to TRBD2. Germline CDR1 SGHRS, CDR2 YFSETQ. The CDR3 loop spans 14 amino acids. J lost 5 bases, V lost 4 bases, and 3 bases had no gene match. The CDR3 spells CASSIGTSGETQYF. DNA for the CDR3: TGCGCCAGCAGCATAGGGACTAGCGGGGAGACCCAGTACTTC.

This chain connects TRBV6-1 to TRBJ1-5, with a possible D match to TRBD1 (5 bases). Germline V gives CDR1 MNHNS, CDR2 SASEGT. This CDR3 has 16 amino acids. Trimming took off 3 bases at V and 4 bases at J, with 16 bases between the two ends. In nucleotides, the CDR3 is TGTGCCAGCAGTGACAGAAGAGGGGATCGGAATCAGCCCCAGCATTTT. It specifies CASSDRRGDRNQPQHF.

The rearrangement joins TRBV18 to TRBJ1-4; unclear D gene. The CDR3 runs 14 residues. The germline CDR1 and CDR2 sequences are KGHSH and LQKENI. Trimming cost V 3 bases and J 8 bases, with 13 bases left between them. CDR3 DNA sequence: TGTGCCAGCTCACCGACCGGGAAGCGGGAAAAACTGTTTTTT. Protein sequence: CASSPTGKREKLFF.

This clone was recorded only once. This chain uses TRBV7-2 with TRBJ2-7; D uncertain. Trimming cost V 8 bases and J 2 bases, with 7 bases left between them. The germline gives CDR1 SGHTA, CDR2 FQGNSA. The CDR3 is made up of 11 amino acids. CDR3 region: CASSGAYEQYF. The CDR3 DNA sequence: TGTGCCAGCTCTGGGGCCTACGAGCAGTACTTC.